A selection of T cell receptor beta chains follows, all from one sample in a study of breast tumors, draining lymph nodes, adjacent tissues. TCRdb reprocessed the multiplex PCR reads with MiXCR, giving one entry per CDR3 protein. The sample includes a few hundred thousand distinct CDR3 sequences, 34% of them seen just once. Sequencing input: axillary lymph node tissue. These receptors were obtained from a female donor with breast cancer. Some clones in this sample may be carry-over from other donors' samples. CDR3s include the opening cysteine and the closing phenylalanine or tryptophan.

V gene | CDR3 protein
TRBV20-1 | CSARTAGGSYEQYF
TRBV20-1 | CSASTRTDTQYF
TRBV11-3 | CASSQGLAGEETQHF
TRBV6-5 | CASSYSASYEQYF
TRBV14 | CASSQDRPGIRFF
TRBV9 | CASSVIGTDNSPLHF
TRBV19 | CASSKLVSETQYF
TRBV6-5 | CASRPGQGNYGYTF
TRBV5-1 | CASSSRQGAGYGYTF
TRBV2 | CASSEQLAGNQPQHF
TRBV7-3 | CASSRGTSGTDTQYF
TRBV28 | CASSGIRAGELFF
TRBV5-4 | CASSPSGRGDSYGYTF
TRBV7-2 | CASTNREAGSPDTQYF
TRBV11-3 | CASSPTANSYEQYF
TRBV20-1 | CSASTGTSNQPQHF
TRBV3-1 | CASSPFGSYSYNEQFF
TRBV27 | CASSLSSPGQGVLNSPLHF
TRBV20-1 | CSAMGTTGATNEKLFF
TRBV19 | CASRTTSGIETQYF
TRBV7-2 | CASSLALPGAGGYPF
TRBV9 | CASSVDQGPFYGYTF
TRBV27 | CASSLQGGLSGELFF
TRBV12-3/TRBV12-4 | CASRADLNYGYTF
TRBV7-6 | CASSLRARGGTGANVLTF